Described below is a single T cell receptor beta chain sequence and its context. The table came from immunoSEQ multiplex PCR; TCRdb's copy has only in-frame clones and leaves some out. The sample consists of under 200,000 clones, about 86% of them appearing once. The sample belongs to a study of control samples from healthy donors and cancer patients. Trimming took 6 bases from V and 5 from J; bases not matched to a gene: 9. CDR3 size: 15 residues. Germline V lookup: CDR1 MDHEN, CDR2 SYDVKM. The clonotype originates from a woman aged 25 to 39 in good health. Sequencing was done on a sample of blood. This sequence joins TRBV28 and TRBJ2-2; 7 bases are shared with TRBD2. For the CDR3, the DNA is TGTGCCAGCAGCTCGGGGAGGCGGGAGACCGGGGAGCTGTTTTTT. This translates into CASSSGRRETGELFF.